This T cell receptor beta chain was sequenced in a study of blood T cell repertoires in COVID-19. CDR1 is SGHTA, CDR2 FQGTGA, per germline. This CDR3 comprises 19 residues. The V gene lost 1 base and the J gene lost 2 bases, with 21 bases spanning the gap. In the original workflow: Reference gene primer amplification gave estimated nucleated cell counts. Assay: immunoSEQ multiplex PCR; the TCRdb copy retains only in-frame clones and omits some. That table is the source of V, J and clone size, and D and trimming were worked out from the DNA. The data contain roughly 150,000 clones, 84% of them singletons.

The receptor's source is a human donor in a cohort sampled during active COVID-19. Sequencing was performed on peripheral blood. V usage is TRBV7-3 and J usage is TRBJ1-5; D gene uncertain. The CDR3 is CASSLRYEHFFVCNQPQHF. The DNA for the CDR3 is TGTGCCAGCAGCTTAAGGTATGAACATTTCTTCGTGTGCAATCAGCCCCAGCATTTT.